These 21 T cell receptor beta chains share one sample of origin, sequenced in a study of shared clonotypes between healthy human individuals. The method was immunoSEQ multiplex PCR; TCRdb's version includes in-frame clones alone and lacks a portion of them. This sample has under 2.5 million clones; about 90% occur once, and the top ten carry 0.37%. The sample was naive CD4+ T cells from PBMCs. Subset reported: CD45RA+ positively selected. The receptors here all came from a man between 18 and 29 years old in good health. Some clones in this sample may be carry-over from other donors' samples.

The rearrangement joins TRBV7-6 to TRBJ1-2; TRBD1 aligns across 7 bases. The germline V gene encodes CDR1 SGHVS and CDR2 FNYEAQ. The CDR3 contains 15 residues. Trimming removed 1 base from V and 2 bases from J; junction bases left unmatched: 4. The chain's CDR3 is CASSLGAGGNYGYTF. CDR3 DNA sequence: TGTGCCAGCAGCTTAGGGGCAGGGGGGAACTATGGCTACACCTTC.

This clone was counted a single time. The CDR3 bases are TGTGCCAGCAGCATCCAATCGGGCACAGATACGCAGTATTTT. Encoded protein: CASSIQSGTDTQYF. The chain joins TRBV9 to TRBJ2-3; D gene ambiguous. From germline, CDR1 is SGDLS and CDR2 YYNGEE. The V end lost 4 bases, the J end lost 1 base, and 10 bases lay between the germline ends. This CDR3 comprises 14 residues.

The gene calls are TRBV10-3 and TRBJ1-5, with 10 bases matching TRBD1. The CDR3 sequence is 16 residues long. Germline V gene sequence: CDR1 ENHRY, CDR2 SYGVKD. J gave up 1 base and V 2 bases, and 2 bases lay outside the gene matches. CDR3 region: CAISERGQGSNQPQHF. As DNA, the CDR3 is TGTGCCATCAGTGAGCGGGGACAGGGGAGCAATCAGCCCCAGCATTTT.

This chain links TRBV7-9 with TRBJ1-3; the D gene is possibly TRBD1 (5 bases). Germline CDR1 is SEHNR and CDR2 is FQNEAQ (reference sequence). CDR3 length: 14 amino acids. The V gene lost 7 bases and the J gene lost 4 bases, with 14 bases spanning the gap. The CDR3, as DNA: TGTGCCAGCAACATGAGGGGAGCCGGAAACACCATATATTTT. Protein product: CASNMRGAGNTIYF.

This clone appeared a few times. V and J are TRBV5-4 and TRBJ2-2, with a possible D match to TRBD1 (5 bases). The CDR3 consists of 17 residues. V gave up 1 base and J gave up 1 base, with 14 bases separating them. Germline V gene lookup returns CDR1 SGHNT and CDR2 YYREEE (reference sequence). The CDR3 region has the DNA TGTGCCAGCAGCTTGAGTGTGGGAAGGGGGAACACCGGGGAGCTGTTTTTT. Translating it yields CASSLSVGRGNTGELFF. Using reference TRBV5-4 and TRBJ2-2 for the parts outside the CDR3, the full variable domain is ETGVTQSPTHLIKTRGQQVTLRCSSQSGHNTVSWYQQALGQGPQFIFQYYREEENGRGNFPPRFSGLQFPNYSSELNVNALELDDSALYLCASSLSVGRGNTGELFFGEGSRLTVL.

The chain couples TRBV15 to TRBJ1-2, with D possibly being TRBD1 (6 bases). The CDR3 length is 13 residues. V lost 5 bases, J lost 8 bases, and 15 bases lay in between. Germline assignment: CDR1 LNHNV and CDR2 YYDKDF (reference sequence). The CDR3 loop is CATSGGQGRGYTF. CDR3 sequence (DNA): TGTGCCACCAGCGGGGGGCAGGGGCGAGGCTACACCTTC.

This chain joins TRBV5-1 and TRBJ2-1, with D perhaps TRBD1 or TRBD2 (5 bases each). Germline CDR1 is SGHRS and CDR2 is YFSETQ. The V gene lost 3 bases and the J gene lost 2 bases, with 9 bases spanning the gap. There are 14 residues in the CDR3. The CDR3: CASSSRGPYNEQFF. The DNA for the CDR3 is TGCGCCAGCAGCTCCCGGGGCCCCTACAATGAGCAGTTCTTC.

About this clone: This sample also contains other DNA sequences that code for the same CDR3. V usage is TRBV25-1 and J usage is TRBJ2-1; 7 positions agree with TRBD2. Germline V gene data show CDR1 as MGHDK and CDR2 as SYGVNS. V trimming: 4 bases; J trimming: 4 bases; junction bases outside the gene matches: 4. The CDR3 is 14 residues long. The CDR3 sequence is CASSASGSYNEQFF. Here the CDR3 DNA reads TGTGCCAGCAGTGCTAGCGGAAGTTACAATGAGCAGTTCTTC.

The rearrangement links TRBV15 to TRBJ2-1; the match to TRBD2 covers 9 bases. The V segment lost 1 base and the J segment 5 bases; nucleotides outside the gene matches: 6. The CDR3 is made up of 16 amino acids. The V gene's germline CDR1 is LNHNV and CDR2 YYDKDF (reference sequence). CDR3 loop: CATSRAGTSLNNEQFF. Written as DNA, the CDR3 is TGTGCCACCAGCAGAGCCGGGACTAGCCTTAACAATGAGCAGTTCTTC.

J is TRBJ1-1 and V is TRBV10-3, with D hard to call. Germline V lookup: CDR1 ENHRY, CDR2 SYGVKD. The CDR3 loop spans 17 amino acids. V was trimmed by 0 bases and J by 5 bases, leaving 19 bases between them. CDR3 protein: CAISESLTGGFGTEAFF. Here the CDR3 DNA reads TGTGCCATCAGTGAGTCCCTCACCGGCGGCTTTGGTACTGAAGCTTTCTTT.

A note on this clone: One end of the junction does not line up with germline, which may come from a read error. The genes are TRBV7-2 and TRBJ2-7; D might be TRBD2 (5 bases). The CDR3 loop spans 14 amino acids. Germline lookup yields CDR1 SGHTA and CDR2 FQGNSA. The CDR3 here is CASSLAREPYEQYF. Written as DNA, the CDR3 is TGTGCCAGCAGCCTAGCCCGGGAACCCTACGAGCAGTACTTC.

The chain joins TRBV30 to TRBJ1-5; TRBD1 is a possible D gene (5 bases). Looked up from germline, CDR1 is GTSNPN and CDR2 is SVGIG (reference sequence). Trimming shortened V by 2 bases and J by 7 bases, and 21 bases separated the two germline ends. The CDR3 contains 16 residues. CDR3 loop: CAWSPNGHRREQPQHF. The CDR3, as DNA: TGTGCCTGGAGTCCAAACGGACATCGCCGGGAACAGCCCCAGCATTTT.

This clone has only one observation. The CDR3 DNA follows: TGTGCCAGCAGCTCGCGACAGGGGGCGATCTACAATGAGCAGTTCTTC. It is translated as CASSSRQGAIYNEQFF. This chain links TRBV11-2 with TRBJ2-1, with 10 bases matching TRBD1. Per germline, CDR1 SGHAT and CDR2 FQNNGV. The CDR3 runs 16 residues. V lost 4 bases, J lost 3 bases, and 6 bases stayed unmatched.

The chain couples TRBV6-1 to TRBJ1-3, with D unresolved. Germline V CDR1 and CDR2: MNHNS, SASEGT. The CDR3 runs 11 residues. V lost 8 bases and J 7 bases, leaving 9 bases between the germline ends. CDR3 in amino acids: CASWVLNTIYF. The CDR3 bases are TGTGCCAGCTGGGTCCTTAACACCATATATTTT.

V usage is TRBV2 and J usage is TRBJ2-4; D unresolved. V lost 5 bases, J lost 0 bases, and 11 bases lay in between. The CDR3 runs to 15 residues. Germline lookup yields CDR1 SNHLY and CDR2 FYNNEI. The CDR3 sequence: CASSPVVGAKNIQYF. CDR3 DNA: TGTGCCAGCAGTCCCGTCGTGGGAGCCAAAAACATTCAGTACTTC.

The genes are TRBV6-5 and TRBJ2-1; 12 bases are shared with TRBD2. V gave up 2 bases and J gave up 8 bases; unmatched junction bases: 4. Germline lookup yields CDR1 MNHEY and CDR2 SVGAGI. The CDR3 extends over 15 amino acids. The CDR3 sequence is CASSYALAGGYEQFF. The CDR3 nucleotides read TGTGCCAGCAGTTACGCCCTAGCGGGAGGGTATGAGCAGTTCTTC.

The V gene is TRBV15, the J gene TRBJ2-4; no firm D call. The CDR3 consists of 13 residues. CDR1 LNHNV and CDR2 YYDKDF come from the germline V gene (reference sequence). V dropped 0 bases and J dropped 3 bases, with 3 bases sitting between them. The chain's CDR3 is CATSRDVKNIQYF. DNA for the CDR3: TGTGCCACCAGCAGAGATGTCAAAAACATTCAGTACTTC.

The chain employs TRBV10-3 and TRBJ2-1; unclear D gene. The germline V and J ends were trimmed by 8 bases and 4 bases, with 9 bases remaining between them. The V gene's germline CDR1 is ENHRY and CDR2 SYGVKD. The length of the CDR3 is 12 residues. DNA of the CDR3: TGTGCCATCCTAACCAATTACAATGAGCAGTTCTTC. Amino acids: CAILTNYNEQFF.

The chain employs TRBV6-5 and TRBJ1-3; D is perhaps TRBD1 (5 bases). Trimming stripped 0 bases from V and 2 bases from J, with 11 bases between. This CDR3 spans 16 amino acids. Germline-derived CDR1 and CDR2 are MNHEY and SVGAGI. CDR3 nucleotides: TGTGCCAGCAGTTACTCGCCAGGGCCCCCTGGAAACACCATATATTTT. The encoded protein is CASSYSPGPPGNTIYF.

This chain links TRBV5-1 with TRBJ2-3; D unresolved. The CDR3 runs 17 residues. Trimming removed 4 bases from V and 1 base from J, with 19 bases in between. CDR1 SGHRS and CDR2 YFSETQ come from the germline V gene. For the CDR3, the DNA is TGCGCCAGCAGCATAAATCCCCCAGGAACGGGCACAGATACGCAGTATTTT. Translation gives CASSINPPGTGTDTQYF.

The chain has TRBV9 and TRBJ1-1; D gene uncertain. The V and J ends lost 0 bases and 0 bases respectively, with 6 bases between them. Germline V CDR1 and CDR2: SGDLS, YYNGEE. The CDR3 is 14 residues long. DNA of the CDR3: TGTGCCAGCAGCGTAGGGAACATGAACACTGAAGCTTTCTTT. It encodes CASSVGNMNTEAFF.